This T cell receptor (beta chain) stems from a study of PD-1 blockade in classical Hodgkin lymphoma. Study outcomes and limitations: Reports described newly diagnosed patients as having lower baseline TCR diversity than healthy donors.

Repertoires were generated with immunoSEQ multiplex PCR, while TCRdb's copy carries only in-frame clones and drops some. This sample has 20,000 to 25,000 clones, with more than 80% found just once. CDR3 size: 13 residues. The germline V gene has CDR1 SGHAT and CDR2 FQNNGV. V shed 5 bases and J shed 8 bases, with 14 bases lying between them. With regard to this clone: The antigen is undetermined.

Specified time point: newly diagnosed, previously untreated cHL patient sample. Negative selection with magnetic separation was used to purify CD4+ T cells from thawed PBMCs. The authors compared against newly diagnosed, untreated classical Hodgkin lymphoma PBMCs. The sample comprised CD4+ T cells from blood. The receptor was derived from a human donor with classical Hodgkin lymphoma. The rearrangement links TRBV11-2 to TRBJ2-3; D unresolved. This CDR3 reads CASSPLRRVTQYF. The CDR3 DNA is TGTGCCAGCAGCCCCCTTAGGCGAGTTACGCAGTATTTT.